This TCR beta chain was identified in a study of cytomegalovirus exposure and HLA in healthy donors. Study-wide background: From HLA-typed donors, an early data release held approximately 85 million unique TCRs. Genotyping showed approximately 81% of over 350 donors falling in the Caucasian-associated ancestry cluster.

Primers: 60 Vbeta forward and 13 Jbeta reverse. TCRdb's table, derived via immunoSEQ multiplex PCR, lists solely in-frame clones and lacks some. Of about 210,000 clones listed, 82% are singletons. Germline V gene lookup returns CDR1 MNHEY and CDR2 SVGAGI. This CDR3 is 16 amino acids long. The V segment lost 0 bases and the J segment 1 base; nucleotides outside the gene matches: 5. The sequencing input was PBMCs. The receptor was isolated from a man aged 35 to 55 in good health and CMV-seropositive. The gene calls are TRBV6-5 and TRBJ1-1, with TRBD1 matching 7 bases. This CDR3 is CASSYSADRANTEAFF. In DNA form, the CDR3 reads TGTGCCAGCAGTTACTCTGCCGACAGGGCGAACACTGAAGCTTTCTTT.